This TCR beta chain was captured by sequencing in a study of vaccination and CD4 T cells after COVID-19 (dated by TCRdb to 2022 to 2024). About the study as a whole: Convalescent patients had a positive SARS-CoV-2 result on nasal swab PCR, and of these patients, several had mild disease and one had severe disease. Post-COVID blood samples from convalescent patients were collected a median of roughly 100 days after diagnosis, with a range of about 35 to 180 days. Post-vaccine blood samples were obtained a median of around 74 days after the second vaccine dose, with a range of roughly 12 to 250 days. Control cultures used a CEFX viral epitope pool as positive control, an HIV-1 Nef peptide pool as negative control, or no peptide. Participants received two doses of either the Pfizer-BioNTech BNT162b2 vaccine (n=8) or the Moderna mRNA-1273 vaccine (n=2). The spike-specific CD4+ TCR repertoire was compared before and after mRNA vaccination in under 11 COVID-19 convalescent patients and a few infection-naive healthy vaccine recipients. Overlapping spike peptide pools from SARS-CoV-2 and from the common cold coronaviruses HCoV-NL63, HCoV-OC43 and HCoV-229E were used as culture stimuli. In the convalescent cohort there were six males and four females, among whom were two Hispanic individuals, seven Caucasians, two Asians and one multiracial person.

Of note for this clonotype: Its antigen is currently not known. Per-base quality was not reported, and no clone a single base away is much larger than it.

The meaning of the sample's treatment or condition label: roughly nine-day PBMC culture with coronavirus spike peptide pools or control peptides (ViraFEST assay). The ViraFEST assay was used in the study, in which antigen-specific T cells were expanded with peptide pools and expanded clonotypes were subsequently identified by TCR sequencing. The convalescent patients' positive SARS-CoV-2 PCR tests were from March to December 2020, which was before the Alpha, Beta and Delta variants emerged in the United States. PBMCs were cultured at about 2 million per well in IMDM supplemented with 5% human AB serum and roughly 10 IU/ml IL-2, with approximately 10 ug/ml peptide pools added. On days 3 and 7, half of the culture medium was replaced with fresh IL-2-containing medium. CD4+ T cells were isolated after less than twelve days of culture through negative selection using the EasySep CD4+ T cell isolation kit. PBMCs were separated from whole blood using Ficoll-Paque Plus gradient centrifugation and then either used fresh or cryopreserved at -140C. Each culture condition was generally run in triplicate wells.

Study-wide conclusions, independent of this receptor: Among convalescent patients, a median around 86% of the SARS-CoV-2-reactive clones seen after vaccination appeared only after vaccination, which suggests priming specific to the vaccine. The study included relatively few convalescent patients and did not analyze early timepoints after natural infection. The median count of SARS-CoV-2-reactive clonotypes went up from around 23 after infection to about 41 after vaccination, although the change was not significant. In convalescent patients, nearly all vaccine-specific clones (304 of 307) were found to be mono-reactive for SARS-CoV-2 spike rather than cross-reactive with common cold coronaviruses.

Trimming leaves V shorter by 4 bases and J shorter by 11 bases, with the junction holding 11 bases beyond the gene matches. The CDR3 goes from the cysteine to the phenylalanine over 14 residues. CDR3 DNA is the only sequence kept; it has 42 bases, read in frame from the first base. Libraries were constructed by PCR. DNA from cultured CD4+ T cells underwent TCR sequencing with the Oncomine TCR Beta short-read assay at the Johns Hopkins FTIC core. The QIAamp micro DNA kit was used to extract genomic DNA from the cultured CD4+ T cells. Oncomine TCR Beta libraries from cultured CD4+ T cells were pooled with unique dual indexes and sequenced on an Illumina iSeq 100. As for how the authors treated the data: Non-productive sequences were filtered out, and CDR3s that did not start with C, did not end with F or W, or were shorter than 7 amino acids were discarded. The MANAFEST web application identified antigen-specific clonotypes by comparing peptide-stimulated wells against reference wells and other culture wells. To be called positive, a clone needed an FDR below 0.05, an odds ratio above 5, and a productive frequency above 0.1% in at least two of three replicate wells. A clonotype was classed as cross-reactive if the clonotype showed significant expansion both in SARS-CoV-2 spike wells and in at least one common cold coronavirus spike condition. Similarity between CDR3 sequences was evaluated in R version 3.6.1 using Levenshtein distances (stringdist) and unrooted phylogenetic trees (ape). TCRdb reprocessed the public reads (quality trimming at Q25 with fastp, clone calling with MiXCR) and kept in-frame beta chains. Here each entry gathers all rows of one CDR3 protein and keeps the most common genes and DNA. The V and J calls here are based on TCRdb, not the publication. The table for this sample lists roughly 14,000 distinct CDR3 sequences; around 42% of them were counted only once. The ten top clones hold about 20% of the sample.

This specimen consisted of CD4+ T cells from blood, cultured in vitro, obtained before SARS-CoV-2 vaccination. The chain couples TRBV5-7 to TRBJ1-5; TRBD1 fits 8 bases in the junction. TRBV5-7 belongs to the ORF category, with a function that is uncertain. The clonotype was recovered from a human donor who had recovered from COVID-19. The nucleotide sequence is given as TGTGCCAGCAGCCGTGTCCGACAGGGGAAGGCCCAGCATTTT. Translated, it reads CASSRVRQGKAQHF.